This passage covers 8 T cell receptor beta chains from one sample sequenced in a study of identical twins. One entry per CDR3 protein results from TCRdb running MiXCR on the 5' RACE reads. The table lists hundreds of thousands of distinct CDR3 sequences, roughly 6% of them singletons, with roughly 1.8% in the top ten. The sample taken for sequencing was naive T cells sorted from blood. These receptors were collected from a man aged 18 to 30 in good health.

This clonotype occurred many times. The chain joins TRBV4-3 to TRBJ2-1; D is uncertain. Trimming removed 1 base from V and 6 bases from J, with 7 bases in between. The germline V gene has CDR1 LGHNA and CDR2 YSLEER. The CDR3 has 13 residues. The CDR3 loop reads CASSQGLSNEQFF. CDR3 in DNA: TGCGCCAGCAGCCAAGGCCTAAGCAATGAGCAGTTCTTC.

The J gene is TRBJ2-6, the V gene TRBV29-1; D ambiguous. The V gene lost 7 bases and the J gene lost 0 bases, with 7 bases spanning the gap. The germline gives CDR1 SQVTM, CDR2 ANQGSEA. The CDR3 has 13 residues. This CDR3 is CSAPSSGANVLTF. CDR3 nucleotides: TGCAGCGCTCCTTCCTCTGGGGCCAACGTCCTGACTTTC. Based on the CDR3 plus reference TRBV29-1 and TRBJ2-6, the full variable domain is SAVISQKPSRDICQRGTSLTIQCQVDSQVTMMFWYRQQPGQSLTLIATANQGSEATYESGFVIDKFPISRPNLTFSTLTVSNMSPEDSSIYLCSAPSSGANVLTFGAGSRLTVL.

The chain couples TRBV12-3 or TRBV12-4 to TRBJ1-1; the D is unclear. V was cut by 7 bases and J by 1 base, with 13 bases left in between. The CDR3 covers 14 residues. For the CDR3, the DNA is TGTGCCAGCACCAGCCGGGAATCGAACACTGAAGCTTTCTTT. Translated, it gives CASTSRESNTEAFF.

This clonotype was seen at least ten times. This chain uses TRBV29-1 with TRBJ2-1, with TRBD2 as a possible D gene (6 bases). Trimming took off 3 bases at V and 4 bases at J, with 10 bases between the two ends. The germline CDR1 and CDR2 sequences are SQVTM and ANQGSEA. The length of the CDR3 is 13 residues. The CDR3 here is CSVEGLSYNEQFF. The DNA for the CDR3 is TGCAGCGTTGAGGGACTCTCGTACAATGAGCAGTTCTTC.

This clonotype occurred many times. The rearrangement joins TRBV20-1 to TRBJ2-2; TRBD1 matches 9 bases. Germline loops: CDR1 DFQATT, CDR2 SNEGSKA (reference sequence). This CDR3 comprises 16 residues. The J segment lost 4 bases and the V segment lost 1 base, leaving 7 bases of the junction unmatched. The CDR3 region is CSARGGTGRLTGELFF. For the CDR3, the DNA is TGCAGTGCTAGAGGGGGGACAGGGAGACTCACCGGGGAGCTGTTTTTT.

The table lists this clonotype with many counts. The chain joins TRBV5-1 to TRBJ2-7; no clear D gene. Germline CDR1 is SGHRS and CDR2 is YFSETQ. The CDR3 length is 13 residues. Trimming pared 4 bases from V and 6 bases from J, leaving 14 bases between. The CDR3: CASSVTSVGEQYF. Written as DNA, the CDR3 is TGCGCCAGCAGCGTCACCTCGGTGGGCGAGCAGTACTTC.

This chain links TRBV19 with TRBJ1-1; D ambiguous. V lost 2 bases and J lost 8, with 9 bases in between. This CDR3 spans 12 amino acids. Per germline, CDR1 LNHDA and CDR2 SQIVND (reference sequence). The CDR3 bases are TGTGCCAGTAGTATATTCGGTTGGGAAGCTTTCTTT. Protein: CASSIFGWEAFF.

This sequence joins TRBV5-6 and TRBJ1-4; D remains unclear. Germline CDR1 and CDR2: SGHDT and YYEEEE. V was trimmed by 4 bases and J by 6 bases, leaving 13 bases between them. This CDR3 is 14 amino acids long. CDR3 amino acids: CASSPGVQDEKLFF. The CDR3 DNA reads TGTGCCAGCAGCCCTGGGGTCCAGGATGAAAAACTGTTTTTT.